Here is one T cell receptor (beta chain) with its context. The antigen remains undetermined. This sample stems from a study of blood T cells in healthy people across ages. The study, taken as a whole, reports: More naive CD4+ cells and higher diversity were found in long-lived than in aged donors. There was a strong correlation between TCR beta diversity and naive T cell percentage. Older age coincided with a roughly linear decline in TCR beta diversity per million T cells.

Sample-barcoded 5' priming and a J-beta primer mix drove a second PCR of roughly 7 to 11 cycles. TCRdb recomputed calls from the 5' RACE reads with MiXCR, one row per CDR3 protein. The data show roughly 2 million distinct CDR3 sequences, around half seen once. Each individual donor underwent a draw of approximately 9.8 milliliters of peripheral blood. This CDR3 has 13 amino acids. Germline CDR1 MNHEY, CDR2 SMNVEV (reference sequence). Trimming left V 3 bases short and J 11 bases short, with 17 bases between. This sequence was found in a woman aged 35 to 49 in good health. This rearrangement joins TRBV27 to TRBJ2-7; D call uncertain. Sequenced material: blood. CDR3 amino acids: CASSLLGSDREYF. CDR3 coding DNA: TGTGCCAGCAGTTTGCTGGGCTCGGACCGAGAGTACTTC.